This TCR beta chain appears in the sequencing data of a study of low-dose radiotherapy and immunotherapy resistance in tumors. Time point noted: after trial treatment. This sample's treatment: LDRT plus nivolumab, ipilimumab, low-dose cyclophosphamide and aspirin (RACIN trial). Patients qualified if they had advanced solid tumors that lacked tumor-infiltrating lymphocytes. cDNA synthesis used a TRAV/TRBV-specific primer set for both chains. With a constant-region primer and a V-primer adapter, TCRs were subjected to roughly 18 PCR cycles of amplification. TCRdb re-derived calls from the reads in MiXCR, one entry per CDR3 protein. The sample includes roughly 90,000 distinct CDR3 sequences, about 20% of them seen just once. Germline-derived CDR1 and CDR2 are SGHRS and YFSETQ. The CDR3 sequence is 15 residues long. V was clipped by 1 base and J by 6 bases; unmatched bases: 6.

The sequences come from PBMCs, collected after low-dose radiotherapy plus immunotherapy. The V call is TRBV5-1, the J call TRBJ2-1, with 8 positions matching TRBD2. This receptor was identified in a female donor with ovarian cancer. CDR3 region: CASSLPGRALNEQFF. The CDR3 DNA follows: TGCGCCAGCAGCTTGCCCGGGAGGGCCCTCAATGAGCAGTTCTTC.